The TCR beta chain under discussion was sequenced for a study of identical twins. TCRdb re-derived calls from the 5' RACE reads in MiXCR, one entry per CDR3 protein. Of hundreds of thousands of distinct CDR3 sequences listed, around 12% are singletons. These data were also reused for a study on yellow fever vaccine responses in identical twins.

The source of this sequence is a woman between 18 and 29 years old in good health. The specimen was PBMCs.

The CDR3 DNA reads TGTGCCATCAGTGAGTCCGCTAGCGGACCATACGAGCAGTACTTC. As protein: CAISESASGPYEQYF. V usage is TRBV10-3 and J usage is TRBJ2-7; 7 bases line up with TRBD2. The CDR3 runs 15 residues. Per germline, CDR1 ENHRY and CDR2 SYGVKD. The ends lost 0 bases at V and 4 bases at J; junction bases unmatched: 6.